This T cell receptor (beta chain) was documented in a study of control samples from healthy donors and cancer patients. This clone was observed once. Method: immunoSEQ multiplex PCR; TCRdb's copy keeps in-frame clones and lacks some. The table has about 120,000 clones, around nine tenths seen once. Trimming shortened V by 4 bases and J by 4 bases, and 5 bases separated the two germline ends. Germline V CDR1 and CDR2: MNHNY, SVGAGI (reference sequence). The CDR3 is made up of 11 amino acids. The sequence was collected from a woman in her fifties or sixties with lung cancer. The V call is TRBV6-6, the J call TRBJ2-7; D remains ambiguous. The sequencing input was PBMCs. CDR3 sequence (DNA): TGTGCCAGCAGTTGGGCTTACGAGCAGTACTTC. Its translation: CASSWAYEQYF.